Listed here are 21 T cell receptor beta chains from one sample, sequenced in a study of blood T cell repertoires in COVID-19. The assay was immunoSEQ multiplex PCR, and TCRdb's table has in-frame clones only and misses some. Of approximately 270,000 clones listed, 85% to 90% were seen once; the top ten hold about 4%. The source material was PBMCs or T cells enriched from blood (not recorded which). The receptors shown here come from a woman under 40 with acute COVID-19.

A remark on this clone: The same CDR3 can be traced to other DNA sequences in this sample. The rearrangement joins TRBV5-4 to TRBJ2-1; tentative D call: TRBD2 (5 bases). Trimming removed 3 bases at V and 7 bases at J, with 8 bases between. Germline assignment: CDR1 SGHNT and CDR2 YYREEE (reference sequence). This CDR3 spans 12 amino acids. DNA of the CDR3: TGTGCCAGCAGCTCCGGCGGGAATGAGCAGTTCTTC. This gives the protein CASSSGGNEQFF.

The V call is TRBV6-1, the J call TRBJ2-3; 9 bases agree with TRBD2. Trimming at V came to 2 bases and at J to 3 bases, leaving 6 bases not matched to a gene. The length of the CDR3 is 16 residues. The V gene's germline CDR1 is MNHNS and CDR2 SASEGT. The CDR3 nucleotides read TGTGCCAGCAGTGAACTGGCGGGAGGGCCTACAGATACGCAGTATTTT. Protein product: CASSELAGGPTDTQYF.

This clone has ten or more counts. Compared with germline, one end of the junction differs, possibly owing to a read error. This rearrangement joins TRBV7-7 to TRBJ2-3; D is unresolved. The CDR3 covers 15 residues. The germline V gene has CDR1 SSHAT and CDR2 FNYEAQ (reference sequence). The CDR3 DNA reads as TGTGCTAGCAGCCGGGTAGGCGGCTGCACAGATACGCAGTATTTT. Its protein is CASSRVGGCTDTQYF.

CDR3 DNA: TGTGCCAGCAGTTTTAAGAGGGAGGGTAGCAATCAGCCCCAGCATTTT. Translating gives CASSFKREGSNQPQHF. The chain combines TRBV28 with TRBJ1-5; D is ambiguous. Trimming took 3 bases from V and 0 from J, leaving 12 bases between them. The germline V gene encodes CDR1 MDHEN and CDR2 SYDVKM. This CDR3 region has 16 residues.

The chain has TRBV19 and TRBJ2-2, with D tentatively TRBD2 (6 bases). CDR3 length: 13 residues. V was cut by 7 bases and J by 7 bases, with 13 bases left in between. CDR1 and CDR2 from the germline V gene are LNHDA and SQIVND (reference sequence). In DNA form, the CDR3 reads TGTGCCAGTAAAACCGGGGGTGGCGGGGAGCTGTTTTTT. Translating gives CASKTGGGGELFF.

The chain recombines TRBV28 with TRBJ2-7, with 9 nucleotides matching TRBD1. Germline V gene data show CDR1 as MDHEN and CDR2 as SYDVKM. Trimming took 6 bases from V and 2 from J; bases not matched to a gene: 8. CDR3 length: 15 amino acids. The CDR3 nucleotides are TGTGCCAGCAGCCCAGGGACAGGGAATACCTACGAGCAGTACTTC. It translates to CASSPGTGNTYEQYF.

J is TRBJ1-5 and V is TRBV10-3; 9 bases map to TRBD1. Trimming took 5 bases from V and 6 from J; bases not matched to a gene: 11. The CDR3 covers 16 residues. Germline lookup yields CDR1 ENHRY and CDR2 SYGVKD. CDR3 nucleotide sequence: TGTGCCATCAGTCCGATCGGGACAGGGTCTGGTCAGCCCCAGCATTTT. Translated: CAISPIGTGSGQPQHF.

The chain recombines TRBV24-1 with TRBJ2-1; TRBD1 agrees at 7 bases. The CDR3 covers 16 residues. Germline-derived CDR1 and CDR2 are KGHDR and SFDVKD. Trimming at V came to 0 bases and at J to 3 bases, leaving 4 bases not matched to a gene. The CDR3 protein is CATSDLHRTGYNEQFF. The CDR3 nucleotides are TGTGCCACCAGTGATTTGCACCGGACAGGCTACAATGAGCAGTTCTTC.

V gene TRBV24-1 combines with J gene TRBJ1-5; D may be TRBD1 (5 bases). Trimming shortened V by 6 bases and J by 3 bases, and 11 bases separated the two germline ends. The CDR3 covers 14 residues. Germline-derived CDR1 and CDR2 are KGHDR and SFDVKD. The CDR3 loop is CATSHLGDNQPQHF. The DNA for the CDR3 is TGTGCCACCAGTCACTTAGGGGACAATCAGCCCCAGCATTTT.

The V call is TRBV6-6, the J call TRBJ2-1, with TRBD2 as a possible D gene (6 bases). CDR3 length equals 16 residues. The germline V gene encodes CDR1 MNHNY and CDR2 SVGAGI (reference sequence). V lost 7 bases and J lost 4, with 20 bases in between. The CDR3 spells CASTPRTSSLYNEQFF. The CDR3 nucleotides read TGTGCCAGCACCCCCCGTACTAGCAGCTTATACAATGAGCAGTTCTTC.

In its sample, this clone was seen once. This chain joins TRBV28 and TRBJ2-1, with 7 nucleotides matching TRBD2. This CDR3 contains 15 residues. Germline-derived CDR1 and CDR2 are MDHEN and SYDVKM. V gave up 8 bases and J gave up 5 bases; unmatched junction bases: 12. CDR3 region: CASLLAGVNDNEQFF. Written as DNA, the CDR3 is TGTGCCAGCCTCTTAGCGGGTGTCAATGACAATGAGCAGTTCTTC.

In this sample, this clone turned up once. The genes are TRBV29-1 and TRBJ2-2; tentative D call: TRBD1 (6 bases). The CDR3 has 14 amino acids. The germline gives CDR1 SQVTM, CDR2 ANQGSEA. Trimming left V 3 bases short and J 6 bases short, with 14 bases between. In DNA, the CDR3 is TGCAGCGTTGAGTCGGCAGGGGCCCCCGGGGAGCTGTTTTTT. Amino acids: CSVESAGAPGELFF.

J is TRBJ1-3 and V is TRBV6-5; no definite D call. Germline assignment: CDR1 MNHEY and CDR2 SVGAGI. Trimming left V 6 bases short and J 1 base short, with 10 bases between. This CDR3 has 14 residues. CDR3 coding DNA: TGTGCCAGCAGATTGGAGGTATCTGGAAACACCATATATTTT. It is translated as CASRLEVSGNTIYF.

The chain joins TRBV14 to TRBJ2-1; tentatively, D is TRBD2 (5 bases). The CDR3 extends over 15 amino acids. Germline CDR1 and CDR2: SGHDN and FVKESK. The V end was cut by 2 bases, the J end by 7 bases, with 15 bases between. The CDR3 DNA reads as TGTGCCAGCAGCCAATCTGCGGGTAAAGCGAATGAGCAGTTCTTC. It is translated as CASSQSAGKANEQFF.

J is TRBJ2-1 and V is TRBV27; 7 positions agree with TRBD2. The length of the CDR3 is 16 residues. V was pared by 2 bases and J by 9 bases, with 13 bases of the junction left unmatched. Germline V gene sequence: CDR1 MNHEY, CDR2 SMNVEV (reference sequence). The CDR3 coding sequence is TGTGCCAGCAGTTTAGGGAAATGGCTAGCGGCGTTTGAGCAGTTCTTC. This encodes CASSLGKWLAAFEQFF.

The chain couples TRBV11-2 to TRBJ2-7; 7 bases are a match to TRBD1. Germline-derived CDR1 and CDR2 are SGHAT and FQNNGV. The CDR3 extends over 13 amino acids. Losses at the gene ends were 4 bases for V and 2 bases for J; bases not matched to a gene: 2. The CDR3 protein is CASSSGQTYEQYF. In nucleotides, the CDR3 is TGTGCCAGCAGCTCGGGACAGACCTACGAGCAGTACTTC.

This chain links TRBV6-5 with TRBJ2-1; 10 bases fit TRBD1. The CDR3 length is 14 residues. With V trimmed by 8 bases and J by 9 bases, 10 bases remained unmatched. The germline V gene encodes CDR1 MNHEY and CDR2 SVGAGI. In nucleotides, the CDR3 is TGTGCCAGCCACCGGGACAGGGGAAGCGCTGAGCAGTTCTTC. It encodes CASHRDRGSAEQFF.

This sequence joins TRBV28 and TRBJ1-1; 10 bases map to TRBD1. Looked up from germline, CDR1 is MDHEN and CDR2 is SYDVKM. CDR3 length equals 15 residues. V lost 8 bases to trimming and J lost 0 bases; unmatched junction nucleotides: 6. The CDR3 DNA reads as TGTGCCAGCGGGGACAGGGGCGACTTGAACACTGAAGCTTTCTTT. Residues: CASGDRGDLNTEAFF.

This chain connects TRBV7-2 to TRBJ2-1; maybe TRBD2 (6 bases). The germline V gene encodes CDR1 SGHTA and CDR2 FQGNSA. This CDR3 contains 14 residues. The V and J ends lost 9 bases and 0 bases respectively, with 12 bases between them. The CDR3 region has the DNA TGTGCCAGTCGGCGGGGCAGCTCCTACAATGAGCAGTTCTTC. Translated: CASRRGSSYNEQFF.

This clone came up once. The CDR3 loop reads CSALSEYEQYF. The CDR3 coding sequence is TGCAGTGCCCTTAGCGAGTACGAGCAGTACTTC. The rearrangement uses TRBV20-1 and TRBJ2-7; a weak D match, TRBD2 (5 bases). The CDR3 length is 11 residues. Trimming took 6 bases from V and 4 from J, leaving 10 bases between them. CDR1 is DFQATT, CDR2 SNEGSKA, per germline (reference sequence).

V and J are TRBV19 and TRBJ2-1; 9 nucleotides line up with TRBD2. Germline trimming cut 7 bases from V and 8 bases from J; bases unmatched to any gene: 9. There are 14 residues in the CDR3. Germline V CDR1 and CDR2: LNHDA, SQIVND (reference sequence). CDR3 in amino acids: CASISGRPRDEQFF. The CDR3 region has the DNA TGTGCCAGTATCAGCGGGAGGCCTAGGGATGAGCAGTTCTTC. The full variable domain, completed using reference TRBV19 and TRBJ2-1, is DGGITQSPKYLFRKEGQNVTLSCEQNLNHDAMYWYRQDPGQGLRLIYYSQIVNDFQKGDIAEGYSVSREKKESFPLTVTSAQKNPTAFYLCASISGRPRDEQFFGPGTRLTVL.